The 9 T cell receptor beta chains given below trace back to one sample, sequenced in a study of cytomegalovirus exposure and HLA in healthy donors (dated by TCRdb to 2016 to 2017). Libraries were built with the immunoSEQ multiplex PCR assay. The clones in this table, taken by TCRdb from immuneACCESS, are in-frame only. Not every clone is retained; where verified, under half of the shortfall comes from an unresolved V gene, and the cause of the rest is unknown. Present in this sample are about 180,000 clones, 85% of which were seen just once. The ten top clones hold approximately 15% of the sample. The sequencing input was PBMCs. These receptors originate from a man younger than 35 in good health and CMV-seropositive.

The V gene is TRBV15, the J gene TRBJ1-1; tentatively, D is TRBD1 (6 bases). V shed 4 bases and J shed 2 bases, with 20 bases lying between them. Germline CDR1 and CDR2: LNHNV and YYDKDF (reference sequence). This CDR3 contains 17 residues. DNA of the CDR3: TGTGCCACCAGCACAAACTCGGGGCAGGGGATAAACACTGAAGCTTTCTTT. Protein: CATSTNSGQGINTEAFF.

In its sample, this clone was seen once. The chain carries TRBV19 and TRBJ1-2; D is undetermined. The CDR3 is 11 residues long. Per germline, CDR1 LNHDA and CDR2 SQIVND (reference sequence). Trimming shortened V by 4 bases and J by 6 bases, and 6 bases separated the two germline ends. The CDR3 here is CASSNGDGYTF. As DNA, the CDR3 is TGTGCCAGTAGTAACGGGGATGGCTACACCTTC. The full variable domain, completed using reference TRBV19 and TRBJ1-2, is DGGITQSPKYLFRKEGQNVTLSCEQNLNHDAMYWYRQDPGQGLRLIYYSQIVNDFQKGDIAEGYSVSREKKESFPLTVTSAQKNPTAFYLCASSNGDGYTFGSGTRLTVV.

J is TRBJ2-7 and V is TRBV7-9, with TRBD1 matching over 9 bases. This CDR3 contains 19 residues. V lost 5 bases, J lost 3 bases, and 20 bases stayed unmatched. Looked up from germline, CDR1 is SEHNR and CDR2 is FQNEAQ (reference sequence). The CDR3: CASSDRPGTGRGMNYEQYF. Here the CDR3 DNA reads TGTGCCAGCAGCGACCGTCCCGGGACAGGGCGAGGAATGAACTACGAGCAGTACTTC.

The CDR3 is CASRVRGEIQETQYF. In nucleotides, the CDR3 is TGTGCCAGCAGGGTCAGGGGCGAGATCCAAGAGACCCAGTACTTC. V is TRBV5-6 and J is TRBJ2-5; weak D call: TRBD1 (6 bases). Trimming removed 5 bases from V and 1 base from J, with 15 bases in between. Germline CDR1 is SGHDT and CDR2 is YYEEEE. The CDR3 length is 15 residues.

V is TRBV28 and J is TRBJ2-7, with D tentatively TRBD2 (6 bases). The length of the CDR3 is 12 residues. V gave up 11 bases and J gave up 5 bases, with 16 bases separating them. Germline CDR1 and CDR2: MDHEN and SYDVKM. The CDR3 region is CAVTGESDEQYF. Here the CDR3 DNA reads TGTGCCGTCACGGGGGAGTCGGACGAGCAGTACTTC. Complete variable domain (other parts from reference TRBV28 and TRBJ2-7): DVKVTQSSRYLVKRTGEKVFLECVQDMDHENMFWYRQDPGLGLRLIYFSYDVKMKEKGDIPEGYSVSREKKERFSLILESASTNQTSMYLCAVTGESDEQYFGPGTRLTVT.

The sample holds one count of this clone. This chain connects TRBV5-1 to TRBJ2-2; D gene ambiguous. CDR1 is SGHRS, CDR2 YFSETQ, per germline. The V end was cut by 0 bases, the J end by 6 bases, with 9 bases between. This CDR3 region has 14 residues. The CDR3, as DNA: TGCGCCAGCAGCTTGGAAGCAGGTCCCGGGGAGCTGTTTTTT. Its translation: CASSLEAGPGELFF.

The chain joins TRBV2 to TRBJ2-1, with D maybe TRBD1 (5 bases). Trimming left V 8 bases short and J 0 bases short, with 8 bases between. The CDR3 spans 13 residues. Germline CDR1 reads SNHLY; CDR2 reads FYNNEI. The CDR3 reads CASGHPSYNEQFF. The CDR3 DNA reads TGTGCCAGCGGACATCCCTCCTACAATGAGCAGTTCTTC.

For the CDR3, the DNA is TGCGCCAGCAGAATGAGCCCGGGAGGAGACTATGGCTACACCTTC. This sequence encodes CASRMSPGGDYGYTF. The chain combines TRBV5-1 with TRBJ1-2; D not resolved. Trimming took 5 bases from V and 3 from J, leaving 17 bases between them. The CDR3 has 15 residues. Germline V lookup: CDR1 SGHRS, CDR2 YFSETQ.

This chain joins TRBV29-1 and TRBJ2-3; 10 positions match TRBD1. Germline-derived CDR1 and CDR2 are SQVTM and ANQGSEA. The CDR3 is made up of 14 amino acids. The J segment lost 1 base and the V segment lost 3 bases, leaving 1 base of the junction unmatched. This CDR3 is CSVDGTGGTDTQYF. The CDR3 DNA is TGCAGCGTTGATGGGACAGGGGGCACAGATACGCAGTATTTT.